This TCR beta chain was obtained from a study of blood T cell repertoires in COVID-19. Study details: Samples came from the United States, Italy and Spain, spanning acute and convalescent COVID-19. PBMCs, B-cell-depleted T cells, or T cells were the source of the cDNA or gDNA that made up the material.

Original processing notes: Amplification with reference gene primers provided the estimates of nucleated cell counts. Assay used: immunoSEQ multiplex PCR; TCRdb lists only in-frame clones, some missing. Clonal size and the V and J genes are those of that table, whereas D and trimming came from the DNA. The sample contains 95,000 to 100,000 clones, 75% to 90% of which appear only once. V dropped 2 bases and J dropped 5; count of bases not matched to a gene: 3. Germline V gene lookup returns CDR1 MNHEY and CDR2 SVGEGT. CDR3 length: 15 residues. The receptor's source is a woman aged 70-85 years with active or convalescent COVID-19. The V gene is TRBV6-2 or TRBV6-3, the J gene TRBJ2-1; 10 nucleotides match TRBD1. Sequenced: peripheral blood. DNA for the CDR3: TGTGCCAGCAGTTACACCGGGACAGGGGACAATGAGCAGTTCTTC. It yields the protein CASSYTGTGDNEQFF.